Listed here is a single TCR beta chain. This sample is drawn from a study of shared clonotypes between healthy human individuals. Clones were sequenced by immunoSEQ multiplex PCR, and TCRdb holds only the in-frame ones, with some missing. The sample consists of more than 1.2 million clones, approximately 98.5% of them appearing once. V lost 4 bases and J lost 0, with 10 bases in between. The CDR3 has 14 amino acids. Germline V gives CDR1 SGHNT, CDR2 YYREEE (reference sequence). This receptor was identified in a man aged 30-40 years in good health. The sequenced sample was naive CD4+ T cells sorted from blood. As for subset: CD45RA+ positively selected. The chain combines TRBV5-4 with TRBJ2-5, with D perhaps matching TRBD1 or TRBD2 (5 bases each). CDR3 DNA sequence: TGTGCCAGCAGCCTAGGGACGTACCAAGAGACCCAGTACTTC. Amino acid sequence: CASSLGTYQETQYF.